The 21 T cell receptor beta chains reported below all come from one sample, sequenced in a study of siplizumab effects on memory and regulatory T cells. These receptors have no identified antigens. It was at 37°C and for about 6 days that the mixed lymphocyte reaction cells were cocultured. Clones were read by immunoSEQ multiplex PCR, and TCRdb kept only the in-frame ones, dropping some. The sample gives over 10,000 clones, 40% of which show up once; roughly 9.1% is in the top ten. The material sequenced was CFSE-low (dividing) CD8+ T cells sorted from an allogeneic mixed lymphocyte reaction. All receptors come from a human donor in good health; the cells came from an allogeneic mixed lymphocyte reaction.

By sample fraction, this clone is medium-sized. CDR3 amino acids: CASSPQGAAEAFF. The CDR3 coding sequence is TGTGCCAGTAGTCCTCAGGGGGCAGCTGAAGCTTTCTTT. The chain couples TRBV19 to TRBJ1-1, with TRBD1 identical over 8 bases. Germline V gives CDR1 LNHDA, CDR2 SQIVND (reference sequence). V dropped 5 bases and J dropped 6; count of bases not matched to a gene: 5. The length of the CDR3 is 13 residues.

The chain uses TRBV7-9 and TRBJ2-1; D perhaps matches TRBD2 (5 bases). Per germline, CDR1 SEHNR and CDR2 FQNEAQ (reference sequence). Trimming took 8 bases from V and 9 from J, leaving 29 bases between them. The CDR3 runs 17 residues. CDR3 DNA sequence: TGTGCCAGCGCTCAACTGTCCCGGACTGGTTTCTCCCCTGAGCAGTTCTTC. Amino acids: CASAQLSRTGFSPEQFF.

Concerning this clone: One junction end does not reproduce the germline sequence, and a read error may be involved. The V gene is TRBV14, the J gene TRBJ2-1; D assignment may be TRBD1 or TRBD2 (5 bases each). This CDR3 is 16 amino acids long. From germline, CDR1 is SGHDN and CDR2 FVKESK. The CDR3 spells CVSSQEGTLLSDEQFF. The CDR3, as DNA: TGTGTCAGCAGCCAAGAAGGGACCCTTCTGAGCGATGAGCAGTTCTTC.

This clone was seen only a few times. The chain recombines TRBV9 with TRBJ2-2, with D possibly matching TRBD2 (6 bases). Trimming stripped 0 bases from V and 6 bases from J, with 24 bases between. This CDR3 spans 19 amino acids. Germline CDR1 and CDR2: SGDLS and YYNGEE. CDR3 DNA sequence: TGTGCCAGCAGCGTAGGGACCGGAGGGGTCCCGGGAAACCCCGGGGAGCTGTTTTTT. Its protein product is CASSVGTGGVPGNPGELFF.

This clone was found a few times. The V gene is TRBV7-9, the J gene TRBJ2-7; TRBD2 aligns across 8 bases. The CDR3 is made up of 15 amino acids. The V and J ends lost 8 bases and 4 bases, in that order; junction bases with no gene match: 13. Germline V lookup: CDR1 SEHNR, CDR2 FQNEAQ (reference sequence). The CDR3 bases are TGTGCCAGCGGGGCCCGGGAGGGCCTTATTTACGAGCAGTACTTC. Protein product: CASGAREGLIYEQYF.

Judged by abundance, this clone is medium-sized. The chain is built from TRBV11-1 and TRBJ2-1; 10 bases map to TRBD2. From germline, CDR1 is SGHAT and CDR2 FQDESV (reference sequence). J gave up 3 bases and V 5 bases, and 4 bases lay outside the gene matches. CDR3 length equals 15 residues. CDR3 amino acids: CASSQGLAYYNEQFF. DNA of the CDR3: TGTGCCAGCAGCCAGGGACTAGCGTACTACAATGAGCAGTTCTTC.

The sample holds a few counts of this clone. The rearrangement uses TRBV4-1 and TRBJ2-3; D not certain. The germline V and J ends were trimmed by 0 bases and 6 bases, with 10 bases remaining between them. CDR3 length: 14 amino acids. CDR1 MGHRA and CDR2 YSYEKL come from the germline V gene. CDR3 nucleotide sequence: TGCGCCAGCAGCCAAGAAGGTAGAGCGGATACGCAGTATTTT. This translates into CASSQEGRADTQYF.

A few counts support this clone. CDR3 nucleotides: TGTGCCAGCAGCAAACAATTTAGGGAACGAGCCTACAATGAGCAGTTCTTC. Its protein is CASSKQFRERAYNEQFF. The chain uses TRBV21-1 and TRBJ2-1. TRBV21-1 is a pseudogene. The CDR3 is 17 amino acids.

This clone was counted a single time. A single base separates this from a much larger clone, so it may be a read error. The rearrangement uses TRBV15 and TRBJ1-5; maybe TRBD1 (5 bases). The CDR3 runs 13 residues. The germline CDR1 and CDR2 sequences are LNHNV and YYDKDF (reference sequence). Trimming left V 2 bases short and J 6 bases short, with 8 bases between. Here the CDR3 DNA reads TGTGCCACCAGCAGAATTGGGGGTCAGCCCCAGCATTTT. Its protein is CATSRIGGQPQHF.

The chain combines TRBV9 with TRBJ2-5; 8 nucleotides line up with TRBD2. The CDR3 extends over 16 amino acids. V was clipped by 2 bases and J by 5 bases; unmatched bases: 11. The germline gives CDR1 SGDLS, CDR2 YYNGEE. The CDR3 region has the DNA TGTGCCAGCAGCGTCGGACGGGAGGGCCGTTGGGAGACCCAGTACTTC. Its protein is CASSVGREGRWETQYF.

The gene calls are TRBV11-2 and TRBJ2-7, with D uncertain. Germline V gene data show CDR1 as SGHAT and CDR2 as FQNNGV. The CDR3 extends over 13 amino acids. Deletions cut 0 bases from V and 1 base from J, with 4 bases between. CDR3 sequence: CASSLEASYEQYF. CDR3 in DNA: TGTGCCAGCAGCTTAGAGGCGTCCTACGAGCAGTACTTC.

CDR3 protein: CASRQTLYPYEQYF. CDR3 coding DNA: TGTGCCAGCAGGCAGACTCTTTACCCCTACGAGCAGTACTTC. The chain has TRBV7-2 and TRBJ2-7, with D unresolved. This CDR3 comprises 14 residues. Germline V CDR1 and CDR2: SGHTA, FQGNSA. V dropped 6 bases and J dropped 2 bases, with 14 bases sitting between them.

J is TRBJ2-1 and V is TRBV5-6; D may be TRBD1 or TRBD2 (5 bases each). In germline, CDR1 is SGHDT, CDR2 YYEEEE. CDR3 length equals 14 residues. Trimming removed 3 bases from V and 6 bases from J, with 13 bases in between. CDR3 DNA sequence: TGTGCCAGCAGCTATGGACACGCGGGCAATGAGCAGTTCTTC. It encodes CASSYGHAGNEQFF.

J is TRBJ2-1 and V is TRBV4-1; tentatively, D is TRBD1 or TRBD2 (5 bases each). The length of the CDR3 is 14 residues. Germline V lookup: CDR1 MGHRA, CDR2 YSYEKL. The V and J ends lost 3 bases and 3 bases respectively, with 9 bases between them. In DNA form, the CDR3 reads TGCGCCAGCAGCCACTGGGGGAACTACAATGAGCAGTTCTTC. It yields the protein CASSHWGNYNEQFF.

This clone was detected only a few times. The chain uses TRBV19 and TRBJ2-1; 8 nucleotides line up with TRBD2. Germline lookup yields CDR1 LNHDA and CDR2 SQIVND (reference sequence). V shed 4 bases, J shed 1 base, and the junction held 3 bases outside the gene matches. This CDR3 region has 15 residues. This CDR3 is CASSRLAPSYNEQFF. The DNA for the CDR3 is TGTGCCAGTAGTAGACTAGCGCCATCCTACAATGAGCAGTTCTTC.

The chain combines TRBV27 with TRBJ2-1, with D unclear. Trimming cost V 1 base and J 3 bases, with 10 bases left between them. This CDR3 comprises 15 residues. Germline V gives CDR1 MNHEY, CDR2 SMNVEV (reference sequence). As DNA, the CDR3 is TGTGCCAGCAGTTTATTCGAGACGGACTACAATGAGCAGTTCTTC. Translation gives CASSLFETDYNEQFF.

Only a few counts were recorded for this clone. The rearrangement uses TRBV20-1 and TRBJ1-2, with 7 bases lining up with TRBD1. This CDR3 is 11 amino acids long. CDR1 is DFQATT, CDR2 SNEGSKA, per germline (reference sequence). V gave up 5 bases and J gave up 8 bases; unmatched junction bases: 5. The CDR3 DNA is TGCAGTGCTCGACAGGGAGACGGCTACACCTTC. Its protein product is CSARQGDGYTF.

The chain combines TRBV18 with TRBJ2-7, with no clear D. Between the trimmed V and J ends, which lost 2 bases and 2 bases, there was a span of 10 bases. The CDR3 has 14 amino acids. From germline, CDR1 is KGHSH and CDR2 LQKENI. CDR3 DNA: TGTGCCAGCTCACCAACAGCCCTGACCTACGAGCAGTACTTC. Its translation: CASSPTALTYEQYF. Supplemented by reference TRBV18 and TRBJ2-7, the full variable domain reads NAGVMQNPRHLVRRRGQEARLRCSPMKGHSHVYWYRQLPEEGLKFMVYLQKENIIDESGMPKERFSAEFPKEGPSILRIQQVVRGDSAAYFCASSPTALTYEQYFGPGTRLTVT.

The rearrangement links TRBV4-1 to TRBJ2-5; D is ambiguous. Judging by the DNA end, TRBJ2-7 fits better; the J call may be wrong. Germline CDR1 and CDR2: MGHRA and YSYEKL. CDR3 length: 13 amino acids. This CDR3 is CASSQLTTYEQYF. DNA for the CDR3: TGCGCCAGCAGCCAACTCACTACCTACGAGCAGTACTTC.

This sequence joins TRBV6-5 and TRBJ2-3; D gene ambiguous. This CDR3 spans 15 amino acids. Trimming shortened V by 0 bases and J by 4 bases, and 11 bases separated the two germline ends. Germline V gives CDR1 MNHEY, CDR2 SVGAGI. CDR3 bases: TGTGCCAGCAGTTACTCCGTAGCCCTAGCAGATACGCAGTATTTT. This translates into CASSYSVALADTQYF.

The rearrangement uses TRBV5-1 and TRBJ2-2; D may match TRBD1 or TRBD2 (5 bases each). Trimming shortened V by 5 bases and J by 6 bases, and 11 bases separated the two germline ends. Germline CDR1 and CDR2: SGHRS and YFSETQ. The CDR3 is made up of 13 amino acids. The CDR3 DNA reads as TGCGCCAGCAGGACTATAGGGGCCGGGGAGCTGTTTTTT. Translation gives CASRTIGAGELFF.